Given below is one T cell receptor beta chain in context. Its antigen is unidentified. This entry comes from a study of CD4 T cells in relation to SARS-CoV-2 and coronaviruses. Turning to the study itself: Controls used an HIV-1 Nef peptide pool or no peptide. Shared crossreactive spike epitopes were mapped to their HLA restriction.

Study results and limitations: In 55% to 75% of donors, memory CD4+ clonotypes crossrecognized SARS-CoV-2 and at least one common cold coronavirus spike.

The unexposed donors gave CD4+ T cells in about 2010-2019, prior to COVID-19. CD4+ T cells were isolated from the cells after nine to eleven days of culture. Per germline, CDR1 SGHRS and CDR2 YFSETQ. Trimming cost V 0 bases and J 4 bases; bases outside gene matches: 11. This CDR3 has 18 amino acids. Sequenced by immunoSEQ multiplex PCR; TCRdb stores in-frame clones only, minus some. Found here are about 19,000 clones, around 81% of them singletons; the top ten hold 9.5% to 12%. The specimen was CD4+ T cells from PBMCs, cultured in vitro. This chain uses TRBV5-1 with TRBJ2-3; TRBD2 agrees at 10 bases. The source of this sequence is a human donor in good health. The CDR3 DNA is TGCGCCAGCAGCTTGGGGCTAGCGGGGGCCTCGAGGCCAGATACGCAGTATTTT. Protein: CASSLGLAGASRPDTQYF.